A single sample is the source of the 17 T cell receptor beta chains below, sequenced in a study of cytotoxic CD8 clonotypes in ibrutinib-treated CLL. Some clones are missing from TCRdb's copy, which holds only in-frame ones; the method was immunoSEQ multiplex PCR. The sample lists nearly 85,000 clones, roughly 77% seen once, with approximately 4.4% in the top ten. The sample in question was PBMCs, obtained after 12 months of ibrutinib treatment. The receptors here all came from a human donor with chronic lymphocytic leukemia.

The V gene is TRBV21-1, the J gene TRBJ2-5; the D segment call TRBD2 is taken from the table without a DNA check. TRBV21-1 represents a pseudogene. This CDR3 contains 17 residues. The CDR3 DNA reads TGTGCCAGCAGCAAAAATAGACTAGCGGGAGGGAGGGAGACCCAGTACTTC. Translating gives CASSKNRLAGGRETQYF.

V and J are TRBV25-1 and TRBJ1-1; the D is unclear. The germline V and J ends were trimmed by 6 bases and 5 bases, with 4 bases remaining between them. The CDR3 covers 10 residues. From germline, CDR1 is MGHDK and CDR2 SYGVNS. The CDR3 DNA follows: TGTGCCAGCAGAGGTACTGAAGCTTTCTTT. It codes for CASRGTEAFF.

The chain has TRBV5-4 and TRBJ2-3, with D perhaps being TRBD1 or TRBD2 (6 bases each). The CDR3 is made up of 13 amino acids. CDR1 and CDR2 from the germline V gene are SGHNT and YYREEE (reference sequence). V lost 3 bases to trimming and J lost 2 bases, with 7 bases between them. In DNA, the CDR3 is TGTGCCAGCAGCTCGGGGGCCACAGATACGCAGTATTTT. The encoded protein is CASSSGATDTQYF.

The chain employs TRBV5-1 and TRBJ2-7; D uncertain. The V gene's germline CDR1 is SGHRS and CDR2 YFSETQ. The CDR3 runs 16 residues. Trimming stripped 1 base from V and 2 bases from J, with 16 bases between. DNA for the CDR3: TGCGCCAGCAGCTTGACCTCATACGGCCGGGCCTACGAGCAGTACTTC. It codes for CASSLTSYGRAYEQYF.

The table lists this clone with a few counts. V usage is TRBV30 and J usage is TRBJ1-2; the D is unclear. This CDR3 comprises 11 residues. V dropped 3 bases and J dropped 4 bases, with 6 bases sitting between them. Per germline, CDR1 GTSNPN and CDR2 SVGIG (reference sequence). The CDR3: CAWSFGYGYTF. The CDR3 nucleotides read TGTGCCTGGAGCTTTGGCTATGGCTACACCTTC. Full variable domain (remainder filled in from reference TRBV30 and TRBJ1-2): SQTIHQWPATLVQPVGSPLSLECTVEGTSNPNLYWYRQAAGRGLQLLFYSVGIGQISSEVPQNLSASRPQDRQFILSSKKLLLSDSGFYLCAWSFGYGYTFGSGTRLTVV.

The J gene is TRBJ2-5, the V gene TRBV5-1; D is ambiguous. The V gene lost 2 bases and the J gene lost 5 bases, with 4 bases spanning the gap. The germline V gene encodes CDR1 SGHRS and CDR2 YFSETQ. The CDR3 has 11 residues. Written as DNA, the CDR3 is TGCGCCAGCAGCTTTTCGGAGACCCAGTACTTC. It specifies CASSFSETQYF. Full variable domain (remainder filled in from reference TRBV5-1 and TRBJ2-5): KAGVTQTPRYLIKTRGQQVTLSCSPISGHRSVSWYQQTPGQGLQFLFEYFSETQRNKGNFPGRFSGRQFSNSRSEMNVSTLELGDSALYLCASSFSETQYFGPGTRLLVL.

CDR3 protein: CASSLGDRENSPLHF. The CDR3, as DNA: TGTGCCAGCAGCTTAGGGGACAGGGAAAATTCACCCCTCCACTTT. The V and J genes are TRBV7-6 and TRBJ1-6; 9 bases fit TRBD1. The germline V gene has CDR1 SGHVS and CDR2 FNYEAQ. The CDR3 sequence is 15 residues long. V was pared by 1 base and J by 7 bases, with 2 bases of the junction left unmatched. Full variable domain (rest looked up from reference TRBV7-6 and TRBJ1-6): GAGVSQSPRYKVTKRGQDVALRCDPISGHVSLYWYRQALGQGPEFLTYFNYEAQQDKSGLPNDRFSAERPEGSISTLTIQRTEQRDSAMYRCASSLGDRENSPLHFGNGTRLTVT.

The chain has TRBV5-1 and TRBJ2-3, with 11 bases aligning to TRBD2. Unmatched junction bases numbered 4, after V lost 3 bases and J lost 1 base. CDR3 size: 16 residues. Germline V gives CDR1 SGHRS, CDR2 YFSETQ. CDR3 amino acids: CASSSRLAGRTDTQYF. CDR3 DNA sequence: TGCGCCAGCAGCTCCCGACTAGCGGGGCGCACAGATACGCAGTATTTT.

This chain uses TRBV28 with TRBJ2-7; TRBD1 is a possible D gene (5 bases). The germline V gene has CDR1 MDHEN and CDR2 SYDVKM. Deletions cut 7 bases from V and 4 bases from J, with 17 bases between. The CDR3 length is 14 residues. CDR3 sequence: CASTTTAQAYEQYF. DNA for the CDR3: TGTGCCAGCACTACGACAGCCCAGGCGTACGAGCAGTACTTC. Together with reference TRBV28 and TRBJ2-7, the CDR3 gives the full variable domain: DVKVTQSSRYLVKRTGEKVFLECVQDMDHENMFWYRQDPGLGLRLIYFSYDVKMKEKGDIPEGYSVSREKKERFSLILESASTNQTSMYLCASTTTAQAYEQYFGPGTRLTVT.

This chain uses TRBV6-5 with TRBJ1-1; TRBD1 matches 8 bases. V gave up 6 bases and J gave up 10 bases; unmatched junction bases: 10. The germline V gene encodes CDR1 MNHEY and CDR2 SVGAGI. This CDR3 is 13 amino acids long. CDR3 in amino acids: CASSPDRGGGAFF. The CDR3 DNA reads as TGTGCCAGCAGCCCCGACAGGGGCGGGGGAGCTTTCTTT.

Here the CDR3 reads CASSNPSRGGIEQFF. The CDR3 coding sequence is TGTGCCAGCAGCAATCCCAGCAGGGGGGGGATTGAGCAGTTCTTC. This chain uses TRBV21-1 with TRBJ2-1. TRBV21-1 is classified as a pseudogene. This CDR3 is built from 15 residues.

CDR3 DNA sequence: TGCGCCAGCAGCCCGCTCCGCGGGGAACATGGCTACACCTTC. It yields the protein CASSPLRGEHGYTF. This chain uses TRBV5-1 with TRBJ1-2; D not resolved. This CDR3 has 14 amino acids. With 4 bases removed from V and 6 bases from J, the gap between germline ends came to 16 bases. The V gene's germline CDR1 is SGHRS and CDR2 YFSETQ.

The V and J genes are TRBV29-1 and TRBJ1-2; the D gene is possibly TRBD1 (5 bases). The CDR3 runs 11 residues. Germline V gene lookup returns CDR1 SQVTM and CDR2 ANQGSEA. The DNA of the CDR3 is TGCGGTACCGGCGGGGGGTATGGCTACACCTTC. Protein sequence: CGTGGGYGYTF.

This clone was recorded once. The chain is built from TRBV28 and TRBJ2-7; 9 bases align to TRBD1. The germline V gene encodes CDR1 MDHEN and CDR2 SYDVKM. The CDR3 totals 15 residues. V was pared by 2 bases and J by 1 base, with 3 bases of the junction left unmatched. CDR3 sequence (DNA): TGTGCCAGCAGTTTAGGGACAGGGATTTCCTACGAGCAGTACTTC. It yields the protein CASSLGTGISYEQYF.

This chain uses TRBV4-3 with TRBJ2-2; D assignment may be TRBD1 or TRBD2 (6 bases each). Germline V gene data show CDR1 as LGHNA and CDR2 as YSLEER. Trimming removed 1 base at V and 11 bases at J, with 20 bases between. The CDR3 totals 16 residues. The CDR3 is CASSQANTFGGSELFF. The CDR3 bases are TGCGCCAGCAGCCAAGCGAACACCTTCGGGGGCTCCGAGCTGTTTTTT.

This clone was found once. At the DNA level, this CDR3 is encoded by other sequences in the same sample as well. The rearrangement joins TRBV6-5 to TRBJ2-7; D uncertain. Germline V gene sequence: CDR1 MNHEY, CDR2 SVGAGI. This CDR3 has 16 residues. V gave up 2 bases and J gave up 0 bases, with 14 bases separating them. This chain's CDR3 is CASSYRLSSSSYEQYF. CDR3 DNA: TGTGCCAGCAGTTACCGATTATCCTCAAGCTCCTACGAGCAGTACTTC.

The CDR3 nucleotides are TGTGCCAGTAGTGCCCAGACTAGCGGTTACAATGAGCAGTTCTTC. Translating gives CASSAQTSGYNEQFF. The V call is TRBV19, the J call TRBJ2-1, with 9 positions matching TRBD2. Germline V lookup: CDR1 LNHDA, CDR2 SQIVND (reference sequence). The trim removed 5 bases at V and 4 bases at J, leaving 6 bases unmatched. The CDR3 length is 15 residues.